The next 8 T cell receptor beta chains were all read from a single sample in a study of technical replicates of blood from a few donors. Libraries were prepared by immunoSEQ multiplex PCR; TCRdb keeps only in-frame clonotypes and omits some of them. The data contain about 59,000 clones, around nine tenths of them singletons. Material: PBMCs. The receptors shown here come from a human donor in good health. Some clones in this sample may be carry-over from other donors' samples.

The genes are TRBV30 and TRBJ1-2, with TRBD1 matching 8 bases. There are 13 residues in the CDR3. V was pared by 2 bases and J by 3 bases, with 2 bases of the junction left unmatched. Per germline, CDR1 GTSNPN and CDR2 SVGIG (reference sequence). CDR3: CAWSTQGDYGYTF. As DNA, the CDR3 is TGTGCCTGGAGTACACAGGGGGACTATGGCTACACCTTC.

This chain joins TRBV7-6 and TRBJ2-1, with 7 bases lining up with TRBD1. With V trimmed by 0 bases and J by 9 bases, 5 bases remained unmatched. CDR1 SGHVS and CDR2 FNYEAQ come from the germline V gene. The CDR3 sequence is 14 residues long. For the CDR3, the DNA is TGTGCCAGCAGCTTAGCCCCAGGGACAGCTGAGCAGTTCTTC. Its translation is CASSLAPGTAEQFF. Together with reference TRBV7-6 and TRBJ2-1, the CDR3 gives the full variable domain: GAGVSQSPRYKVTKRGQDVALRCDPISGHVSLYWYRQALGQGPEFLTYFNYEAQQDKSGLPNDRFSAERPEGSISTLTIQRTEQRDSAMYRCASSLAPGTAEQFFGPGTRLTVL.

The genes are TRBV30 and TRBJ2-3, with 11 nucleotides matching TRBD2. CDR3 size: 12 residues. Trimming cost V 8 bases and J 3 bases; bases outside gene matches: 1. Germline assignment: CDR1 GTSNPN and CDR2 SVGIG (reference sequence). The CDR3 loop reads CAGTSGTDTQYF. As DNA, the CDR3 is TGTGCCGGGACTAGCGGTACAGATACGCAGTATTTT. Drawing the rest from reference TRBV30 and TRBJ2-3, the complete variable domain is SQTIHQWPATLVQPVGSPLSLECTVEGTSNPNLYWYRQAAGRGLQLLFYSVGIGQISSEVPQNLSASRPQDRQFILSSKKLLLSDSGFYLCAGTSGTDTQYFGPGTRLTVL.

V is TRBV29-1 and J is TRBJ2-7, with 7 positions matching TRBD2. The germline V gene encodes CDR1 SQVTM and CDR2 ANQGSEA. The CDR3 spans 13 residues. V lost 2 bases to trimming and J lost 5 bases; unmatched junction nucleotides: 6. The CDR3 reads CSVERTRGDEQYF. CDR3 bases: TGCAGCGTTGAACGGACCCGGGGGGACGAGCAGTACTTC.

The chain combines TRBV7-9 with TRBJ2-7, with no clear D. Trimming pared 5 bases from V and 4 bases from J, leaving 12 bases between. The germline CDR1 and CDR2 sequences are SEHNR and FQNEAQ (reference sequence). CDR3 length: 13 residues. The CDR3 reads CASSPYGYYEQYF. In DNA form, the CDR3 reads TGTGCCAGCAGCCCCTACGGGTATTACGAGCAGTACTTC.

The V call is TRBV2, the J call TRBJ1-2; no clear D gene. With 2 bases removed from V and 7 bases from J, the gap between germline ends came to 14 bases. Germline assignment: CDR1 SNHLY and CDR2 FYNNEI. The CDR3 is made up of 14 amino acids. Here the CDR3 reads CASSETSQVAGYTF. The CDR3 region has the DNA TGTGCCAGCAGTGAAACATCGCAGGTTGCTGGCTACACCTTC.

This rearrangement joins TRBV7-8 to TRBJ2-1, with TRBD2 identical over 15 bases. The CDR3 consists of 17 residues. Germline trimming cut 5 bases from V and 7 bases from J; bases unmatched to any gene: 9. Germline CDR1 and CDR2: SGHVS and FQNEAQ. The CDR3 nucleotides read TGTGCCAGCAGCCCCCGGACTAGCGGGAGGGTGAGTAATGAGCAGTTCTTC. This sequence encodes CASSPRTSGRVSNEQFF.

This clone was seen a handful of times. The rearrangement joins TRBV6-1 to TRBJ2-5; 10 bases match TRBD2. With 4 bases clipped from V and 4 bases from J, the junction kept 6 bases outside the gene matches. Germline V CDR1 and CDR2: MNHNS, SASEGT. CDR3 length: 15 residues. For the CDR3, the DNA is TGTGCCAGCAGTGGGATAGCGGGAGGAGGAGAGACCCAGTACTTC. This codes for CASSGIAGGGETQYF.